Shown below are 3 T cell receptor beta chains from a single sample sequenced in a study of blood T cells in healthy people across ages. Combining a sample-barcoded 5' primer with a J-beta primer mix, a second PCR ran for about 7 to 11 cycles. TCRdb re-called the 5' RACE reads through MiXCR, storing one row per CDR3 protein. This table holds roughly 680,000 distinct CDR3 sequences, more than 40% found once. Source material: blood. The source of these receptors is a woman in her sixties in good health.

The V call is TRBV27, the J call TRBJ1-2; 7 nucleotides align to TRBD1. Losses at the gene ends were 4 bases for V and 2 bases for J; bases not matched to a gene: 10. In germline, CDR1 is MNHEY, CDR2 SMNVEV (reference sequence). The CDR3 totals 16 residues. The CDR3 sequence: CASSSYSRQGNYGYTF. CDR3 coding DNA: TGTGCCAGCAGTTCTTACTCTCGACAGGGAAACTATGGCTACACCTTC.

The chain joins TRBV29-1 to TRBJ2-7; 9 bases fit TRBD1. Trimming at V came to 6 bases and at J to 3 bases, leaving 9 bases not matched to a gene. There are 14 residues in the CDR3. CDR1 is SQVTM, CDR2 ANQGSEA, per germline. CDR3 DNA sequence: TGCAGCGTCACATTTGGGACAGGGATCTACGAGCAGTACTTC. Amino acids: CSVTFGTGIYEQYF.

V is TRBV20-1 and J is TRBJ1-2, with TRBD1 identical over 11 bases. After removal of 3 bases from V and 8 bases from J, the junction contained 5 bases not matched to a gene. Germline CDR1 and CDR2: DFQATT and SNEGSKA (reference sequence). The CDR3 contains 13 residues. Here the CDR3 reads CSASGTGGGGYTF. The DNA for the CDR3 is TGCAGTGCTAGCGGGACAGGGGGAGGGGGCTACACCTTC.